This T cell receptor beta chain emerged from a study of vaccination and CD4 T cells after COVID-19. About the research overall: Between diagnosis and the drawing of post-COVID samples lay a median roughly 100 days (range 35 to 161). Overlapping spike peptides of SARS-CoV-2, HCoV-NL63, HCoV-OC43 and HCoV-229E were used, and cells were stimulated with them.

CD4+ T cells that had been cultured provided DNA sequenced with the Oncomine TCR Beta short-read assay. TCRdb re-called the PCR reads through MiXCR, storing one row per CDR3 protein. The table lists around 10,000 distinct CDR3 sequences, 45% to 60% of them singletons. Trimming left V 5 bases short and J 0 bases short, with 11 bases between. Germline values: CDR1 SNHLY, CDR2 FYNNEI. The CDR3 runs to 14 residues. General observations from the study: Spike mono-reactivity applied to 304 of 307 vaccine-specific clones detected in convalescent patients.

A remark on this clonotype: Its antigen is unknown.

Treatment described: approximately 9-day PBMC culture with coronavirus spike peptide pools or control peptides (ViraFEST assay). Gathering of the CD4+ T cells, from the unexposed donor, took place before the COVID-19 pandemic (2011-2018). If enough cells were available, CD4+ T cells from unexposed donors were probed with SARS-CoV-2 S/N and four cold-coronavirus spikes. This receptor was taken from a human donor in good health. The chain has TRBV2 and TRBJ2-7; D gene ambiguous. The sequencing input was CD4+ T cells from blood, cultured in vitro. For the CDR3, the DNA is TGTGCCAGCAGTCGCGAAAGGAGCTCCTACGAGCAGTACTTC. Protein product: CASSRERSSYEQYF.